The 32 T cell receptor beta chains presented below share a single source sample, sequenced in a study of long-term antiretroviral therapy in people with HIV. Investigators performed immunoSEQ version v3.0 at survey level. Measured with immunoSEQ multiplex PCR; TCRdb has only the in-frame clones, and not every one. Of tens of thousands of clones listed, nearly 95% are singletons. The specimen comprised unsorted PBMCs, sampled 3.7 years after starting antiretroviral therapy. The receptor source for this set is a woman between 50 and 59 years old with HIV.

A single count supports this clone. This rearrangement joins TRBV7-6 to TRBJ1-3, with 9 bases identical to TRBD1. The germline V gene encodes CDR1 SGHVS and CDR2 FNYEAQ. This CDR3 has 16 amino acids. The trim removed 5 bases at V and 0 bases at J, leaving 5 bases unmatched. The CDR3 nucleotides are TGTGCCAGCAGCGCCCAGACAGGGGGCTCTGGAAACACCATATATTTT. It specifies CASSAQTGGSGNTIYF.

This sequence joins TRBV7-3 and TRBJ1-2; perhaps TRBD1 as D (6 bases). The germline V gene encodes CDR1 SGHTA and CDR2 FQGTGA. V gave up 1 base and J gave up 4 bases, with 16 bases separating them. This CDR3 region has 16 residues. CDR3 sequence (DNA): TGTGCCAGCAGCTTAAATTCACCAGGGGCAGGCTATGGCTACACCTTC. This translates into CASSLNSPGAGYGYTF.

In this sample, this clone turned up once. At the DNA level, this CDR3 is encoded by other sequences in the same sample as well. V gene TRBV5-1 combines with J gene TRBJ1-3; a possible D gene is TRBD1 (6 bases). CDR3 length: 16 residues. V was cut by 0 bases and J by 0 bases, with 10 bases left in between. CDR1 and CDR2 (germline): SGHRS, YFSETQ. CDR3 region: CASSLAGGLSGNTIYF. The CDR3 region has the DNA TGCGCCAGCAGCTTGGCCGGGGGGCTCTCTGGAAACACCATATATTTT. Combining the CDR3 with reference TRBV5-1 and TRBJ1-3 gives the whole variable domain KAGVTQTPRYLIKTRGQQVTLSCSPISGHRSVSWYQQTPGQGLQFLFEYFSETQRNKGNFPGRFSGRQFSNSRSEMNVSTLELGDSALYLCASSLAGGLSGNTIYFGEGSWLTVV.

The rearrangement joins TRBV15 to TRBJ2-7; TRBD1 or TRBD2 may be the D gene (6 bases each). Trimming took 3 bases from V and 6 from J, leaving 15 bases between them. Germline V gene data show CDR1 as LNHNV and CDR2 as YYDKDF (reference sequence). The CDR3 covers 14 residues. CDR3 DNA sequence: TGTGCCACCAGCAGCGGACGCAGGGGAGGCGAGCAGTACTTC. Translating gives CATSSGRRGGEQYF.

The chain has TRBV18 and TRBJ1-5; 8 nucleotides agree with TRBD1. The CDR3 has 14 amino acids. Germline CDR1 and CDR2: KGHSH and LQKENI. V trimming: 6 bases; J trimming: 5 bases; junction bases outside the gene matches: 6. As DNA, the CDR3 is TGTGCCAGCTCGACTGGGACAGGTGATCAGCCCCAGCATTTT. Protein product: CASSTGTGDQPQHF. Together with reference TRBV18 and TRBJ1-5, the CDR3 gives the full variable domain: NAGVMQNPRHLVRRRGQEARLRCSPMKGHSHVYWYRQLPEEGLKFMVYLQKENIIDESGMPKERFSAEFPKEGPSILRIQQVVRGDSAAYFCASSTGTGDQPQHFGDGTRLSIL.

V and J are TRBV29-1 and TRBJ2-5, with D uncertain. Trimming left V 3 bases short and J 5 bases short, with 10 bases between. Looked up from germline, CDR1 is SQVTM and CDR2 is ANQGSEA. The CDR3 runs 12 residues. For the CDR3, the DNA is TGCAGCGTTGATCCAGGAAGGGAGACCCAGTACTTC. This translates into CSVDPGRETQYF.

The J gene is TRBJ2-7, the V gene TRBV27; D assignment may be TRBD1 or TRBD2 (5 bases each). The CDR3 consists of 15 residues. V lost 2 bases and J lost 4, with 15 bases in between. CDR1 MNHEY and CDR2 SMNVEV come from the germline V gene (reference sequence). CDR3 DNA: TGTGCCAGCAGTTTAGGAGGTCAGGGTAGTTACGAGCAGTACTTC. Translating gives CASSLGGQGSYEQYF.

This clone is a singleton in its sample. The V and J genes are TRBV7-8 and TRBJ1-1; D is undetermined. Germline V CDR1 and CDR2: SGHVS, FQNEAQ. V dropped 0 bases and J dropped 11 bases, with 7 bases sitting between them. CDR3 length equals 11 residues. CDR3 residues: CASSLAGEAFF. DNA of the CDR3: TGTGCCAGCAGCTTAGCAGGAGAGGCTTTCTTT. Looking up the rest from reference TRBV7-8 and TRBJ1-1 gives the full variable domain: GAGVSQSPRYKVAKRGQDVALRCDPISGHVSLFWYQQALGQGPEFLTYFQNEAQLDKSGLPSDRFFAERPEGSVSTLKIQRTQQEDSAVYLCASSLAGEAFFGQGTRLTVV.

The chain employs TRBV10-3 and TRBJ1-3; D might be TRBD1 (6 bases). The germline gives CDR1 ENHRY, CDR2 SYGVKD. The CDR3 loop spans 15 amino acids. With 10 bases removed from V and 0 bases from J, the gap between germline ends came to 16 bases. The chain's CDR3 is CANSQGANSGNTIYF. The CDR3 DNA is TGTGCCAACTCACAGGGAGCTAACTCTGGAAACACCATATATTTT.

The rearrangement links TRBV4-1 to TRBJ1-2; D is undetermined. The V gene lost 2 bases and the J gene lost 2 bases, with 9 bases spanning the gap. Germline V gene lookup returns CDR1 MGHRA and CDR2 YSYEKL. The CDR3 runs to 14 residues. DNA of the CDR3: TGCGCCAGCAGCCAACCAACGCTGAACTATGGCTACACCTTC. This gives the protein CASSQPTLNYGYTF.

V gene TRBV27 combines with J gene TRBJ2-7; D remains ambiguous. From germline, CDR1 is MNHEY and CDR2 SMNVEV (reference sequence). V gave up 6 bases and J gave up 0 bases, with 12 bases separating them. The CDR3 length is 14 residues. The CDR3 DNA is TGTGCCAGCAGCACGACGTTCTTCTCCTACGAGCAGTACTTC. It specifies CASSTTFFSYEQYF.

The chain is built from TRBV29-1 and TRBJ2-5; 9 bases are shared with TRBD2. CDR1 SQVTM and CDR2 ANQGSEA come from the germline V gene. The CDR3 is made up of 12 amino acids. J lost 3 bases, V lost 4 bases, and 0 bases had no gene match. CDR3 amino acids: CSVGLAEETQYF. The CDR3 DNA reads TGCAGCGTTGGACTAGCGGAAGAGACCCAGTACTTC. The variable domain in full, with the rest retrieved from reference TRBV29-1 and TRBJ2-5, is SAVISQKPSRDICQRGTSLTIQCQVDSQVTMMFWYRQQPGQSLTLIATANQGSEATYESGFVIDKFPISRPNLTFSTLTVSNMSPEDSSIYLCSVGLAEETQYFGPGTRLLVL.

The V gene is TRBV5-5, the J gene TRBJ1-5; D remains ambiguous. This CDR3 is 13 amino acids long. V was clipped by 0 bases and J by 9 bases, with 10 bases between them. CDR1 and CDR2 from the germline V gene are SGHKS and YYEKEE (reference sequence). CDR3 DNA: TGTGCCAGCAGCTTGGACAGCGAGGGGCCCCAGCATTTT. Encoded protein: CASSLDSEGPQHF.

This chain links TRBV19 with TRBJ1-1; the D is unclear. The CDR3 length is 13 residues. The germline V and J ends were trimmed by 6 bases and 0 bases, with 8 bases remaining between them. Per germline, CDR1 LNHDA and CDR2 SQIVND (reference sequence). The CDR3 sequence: CASSQTMNTEAFF. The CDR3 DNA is TGTGCCAGTAGCCAGACAATGAACACTGAAGCTTTCTTT.

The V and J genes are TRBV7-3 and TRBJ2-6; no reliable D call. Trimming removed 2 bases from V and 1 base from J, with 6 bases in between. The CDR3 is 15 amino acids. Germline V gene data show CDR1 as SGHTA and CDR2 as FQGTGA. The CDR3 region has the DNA TGTGCCAGCAGCTTAGTATTGTCTGGGGCCAACGTCCTGACTTTC. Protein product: CASSLVLSGANVLTF.

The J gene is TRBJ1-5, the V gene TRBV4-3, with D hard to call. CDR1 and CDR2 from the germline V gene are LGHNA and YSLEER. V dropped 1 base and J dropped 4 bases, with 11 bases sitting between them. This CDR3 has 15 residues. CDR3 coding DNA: TGCGCCAGCAGCCAAGCCCTGGACGGTAATCAGCCCCAGCATTTT. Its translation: CASSQALDGNQPQHF.

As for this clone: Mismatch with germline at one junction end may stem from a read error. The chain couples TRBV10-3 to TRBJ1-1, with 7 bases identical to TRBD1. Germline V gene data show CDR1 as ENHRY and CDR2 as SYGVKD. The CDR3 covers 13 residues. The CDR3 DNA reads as TGTGCCATCACCCCACAGGGGAACGCTGAAGCTTTCTTT. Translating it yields CAITPQGNAEAFF.

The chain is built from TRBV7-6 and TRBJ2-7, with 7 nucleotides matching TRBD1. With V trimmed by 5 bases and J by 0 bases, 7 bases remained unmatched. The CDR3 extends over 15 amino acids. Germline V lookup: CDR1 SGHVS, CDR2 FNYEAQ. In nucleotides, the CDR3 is TGTGCCAGCAGCCGAATACAGGGGTCCTCCTACGAGCAGTACTTC. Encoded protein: CASSRIQGSSYEQYF.

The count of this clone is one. The CDR3, as DNA: TGCGCCAGCAGTGAGTCTAGCGTTACTGAAGCTTTCTTT. Amino acids: CASSESSVTEAFF. The chain has TRBV10-1 and TRBJ1-1; D unclear. Germline CDR1 is WNHNN and CDR2 is SYGVQD (reference sequence). Trimming cost V 0 bases and J 5 bases, with 7 bases left between them. The CDR3 length is 13 residues.

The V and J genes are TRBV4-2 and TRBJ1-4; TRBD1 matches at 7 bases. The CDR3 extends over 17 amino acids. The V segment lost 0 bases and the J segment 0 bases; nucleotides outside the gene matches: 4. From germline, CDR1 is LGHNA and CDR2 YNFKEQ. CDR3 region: CASSQEGDSATNEKLFF. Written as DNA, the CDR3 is TGTGCCAGCAGCCAAGAAGGGGACAGTGCAACTAATGAAAAACTGTTTTTT.

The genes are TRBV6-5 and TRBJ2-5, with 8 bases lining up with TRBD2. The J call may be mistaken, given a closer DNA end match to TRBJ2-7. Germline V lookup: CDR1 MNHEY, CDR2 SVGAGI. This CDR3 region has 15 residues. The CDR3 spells CASSYSAGGSYEQYF. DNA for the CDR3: TGTGCCAGCAGTTACTCGGCGGGGGGAAGCTACGAGCAGTACTTC.

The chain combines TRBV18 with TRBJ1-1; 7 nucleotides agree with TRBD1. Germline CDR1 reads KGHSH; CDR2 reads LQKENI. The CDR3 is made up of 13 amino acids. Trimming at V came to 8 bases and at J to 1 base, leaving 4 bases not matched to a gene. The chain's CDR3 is CASRRDRNTEAFF. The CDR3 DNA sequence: TGTGCCAGCCGCAGGGACAGGAACACTGAAGCTTTCTTT.

CDR3 coding DNA: TGTGCCACCAGCAGAGGGGGGTTAGACACTGAAGCTTTCTTT. It codes for CATSRGGLDTEAFF. The chain is built from TRBV15 and TRBJ1-1; possibly TRBD1 for D (5 bases). This CDR3 spans 14 amino acids. V gave up 1 base and J gave up 3 bases, with 9 bases separating them. The V gene's germline CDR1 is LNHNV and CDR2 YYDKDF (reference sequence).

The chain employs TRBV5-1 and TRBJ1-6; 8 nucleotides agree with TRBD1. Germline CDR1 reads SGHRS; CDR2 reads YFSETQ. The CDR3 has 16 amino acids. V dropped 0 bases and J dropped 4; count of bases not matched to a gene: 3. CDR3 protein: CASSLAGQGYNSPLHF. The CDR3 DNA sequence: TGCGCCAGCAGCTTGGCAGGACAGGGTTATAATTCACCCCTCCACTTT.

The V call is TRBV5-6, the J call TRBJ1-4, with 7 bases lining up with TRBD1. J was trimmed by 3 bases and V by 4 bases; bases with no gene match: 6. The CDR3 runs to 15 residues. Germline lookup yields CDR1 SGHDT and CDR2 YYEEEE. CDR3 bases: TGTGCCAGCAGCAACAGACAGGGACCTAATGAAAAACTGTTTTTT. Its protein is CASSNRQGPNEKLFF.

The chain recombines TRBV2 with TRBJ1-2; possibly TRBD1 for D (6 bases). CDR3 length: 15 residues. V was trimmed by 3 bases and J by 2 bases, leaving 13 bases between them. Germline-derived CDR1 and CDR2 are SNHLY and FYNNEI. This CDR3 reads CASSDSGDINYGYTF. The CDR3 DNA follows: TGTGCCAGCAGTGATTCAGGGGATATCAACTATGGCTACACCTTC.

CDR3 amino acids: CASGLGRQGTNEKLFF. CDR3 nucleotide sequence: TGTGCTAGTGGTTTGGGACGACAGGGAACTAATGAAAAACTGTTTTTT. The chain recombines TRBV12-5 with TRBJ1-4, with 7 bases that match TRBD1. Germline V CDR1 and CDR2: LGHNT, FRNRAP. J lost 1 base, V lost 1 base, and 3 bases had no gene match. This CDR3 region has 16 residues. Together with reference TRBV12-5 and TRBJ1-4, the CDR3 gives the full variable domain: DARVTQTPRHKVTEMGQEVTMRCQPILGHNTVFWYRQTMMQGLELLAYFRNRAPLDDSGMPKDRFSAEMPDATLATLKIQPSEPRDSAVYFCASGLGRQGTNEKLFFGSGTQLSVL.

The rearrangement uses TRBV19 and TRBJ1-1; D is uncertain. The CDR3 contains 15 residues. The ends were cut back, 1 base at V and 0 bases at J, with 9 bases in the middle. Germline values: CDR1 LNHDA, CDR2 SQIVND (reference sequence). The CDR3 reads CASSIGAGLNTEAFF. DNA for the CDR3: TGTGCCAGTAGTATAGGCGCGGGATTGAACACTGAAGCTTTCTTT.

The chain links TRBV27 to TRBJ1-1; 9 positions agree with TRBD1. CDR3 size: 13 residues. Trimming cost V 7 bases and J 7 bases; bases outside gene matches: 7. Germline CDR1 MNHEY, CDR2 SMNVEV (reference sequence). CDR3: CASIKGQGYEAFF. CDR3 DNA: TGTGCCAGCATTAAGGGACAGGGATATGAAGCTTTCTTT.

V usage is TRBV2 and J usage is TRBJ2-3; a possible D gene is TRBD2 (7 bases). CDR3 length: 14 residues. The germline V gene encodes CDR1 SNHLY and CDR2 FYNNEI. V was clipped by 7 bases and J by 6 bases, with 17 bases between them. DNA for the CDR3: TGTGCCAGCATCCCAAGGGCGGGGGCGGATACGCAGTATTTT. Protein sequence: CASIPRAGADTQYF. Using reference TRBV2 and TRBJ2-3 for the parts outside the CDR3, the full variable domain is EPEVTQTPSHQVTQMGQEVILRCVPISNHLYFYWYRQILGQKVEFLVSFYNNEISEKSEIFDDQFSVERPDGSNFTLKIRSTKLEDSAMYFCASIPRAGADTQYFGPGTRLTVL.

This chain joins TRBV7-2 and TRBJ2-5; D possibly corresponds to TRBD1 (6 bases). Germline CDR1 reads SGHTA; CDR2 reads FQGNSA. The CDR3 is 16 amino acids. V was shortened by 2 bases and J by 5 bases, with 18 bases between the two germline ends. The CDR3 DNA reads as TGTGCCAGCAGCTTAAGTCCGGGGAAGGGGGTGGAGACCCAGTACTTC. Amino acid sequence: CASSLSPGKGVETQYF.

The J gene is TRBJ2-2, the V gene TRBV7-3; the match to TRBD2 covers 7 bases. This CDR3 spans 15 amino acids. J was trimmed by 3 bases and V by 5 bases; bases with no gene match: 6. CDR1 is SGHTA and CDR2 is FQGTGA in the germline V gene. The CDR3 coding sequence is TGTGCCAGCAGCCCCAGCGGGGTGTACACCGGGGAGCTGTTTTTT. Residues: CASSPSGVYTGELFF.